The 25 T cell receptor beta chains in this list originate from one sample, sequenced in a study of OX40 agonist ivuxolimab in advanced cancers. Data came from immunoSEQ multiplex PCR; TCRdb stores just in-frame clones and leaves some out. This table has 99,000 or so clones, roughly 93% appearing once. This sample comprised CD4+ or CD8+ T cells sorted from blood, obtained in a trial of the OX40 agonist ivuxolimab. Receptors were obtained from an adult with an advanced solid tumor such as melanoma, head and neck, liver or kidney cancer.

In regard to this clone: Different DNA sequences within this sample yield the same CDR3. The genes are TRBV7-9 and TRBJ2-3; D ambiguous. The CDR3 totals 12 residues. Looked up from germline, CDR1 is SEHNR and CDR2 is FQNEAQ (reference sequence). V lost 4 bases and J 1 base, leaving 3 bases between the germline ends. This CDR3 reads CASSSGTDTQYF. The CDR3 DNA is TGTGCCAGCAGCTCTGGCACAGATACGCAGTATTTT.

J is TRBJ1-2 and V is TRBV28; 9 positions agree with TRBD1. Trimming at V came to 4 bases and at J to 5 bases, leaving 5 bases not matched to a gene. Germline V lookup: CDR1 MDHEN, CDR2 SYDVKM. CDR3 length: 14 residues. CDR3: CASSSYRGLYGYTF. For the CDR3, the DNA is TGTGCCAGCAGTTCGTACAGGGGGCTGTATGGCTACACCTTC.

The rearrangement links TRBV10-3 to TRBJ2-5, with TRBD2 identical over 11 bases. The germline CDR1 and CDR2 sequences are ENHRY and SYGVKD. V lost 0 bases and J lost 4; bases outside the gene matches: 7. This CDR3 is built from 17 residues. In DNA form, the CDR3 reads TGTGCCATCAGTGAGTCGAGACTAGCGGGGAACTTAGAGACCCAGTACTTC. Residues: CAISESRLAGNLETQYF.

This chain joins TRBV30 and TRBJ1-3; no clear D gene. Germline V gene sequence: CDR1 GTSNPN, CDR2 SVGIG (reference sequence). The CDR3 contains 12 residues. In nucleotides, the CDR3 is TGTGCTACCCAGTTTTGGGGAAACACCATATATTTT. It yields the protein CATQFWGNTIYF.

The chain recombines TRBV5-4 with TRBJ2-7; TRBD2 aligns across 9 bases. V lost 0 bases, J lost 5 bases, and 3 bases stayed unmatched. Germline CDR1 is SGHNT and CDR2 is YYREEE (reference sequence). There are 14 residues in the CDR3. The CDR3 protein is CASSLGGGADEQYF. The CDR3 DNA sequence: TGTGCCAGCAGCTTGGGCGGGGGGGCTGACGAGCAGTACTTC.

This rearrangement joins TRBV6-1 to TRBJ1-5; D call uncertain. Germline values: CDR1 MNHNS, CDR2 SASEGT. V lost 2 bases, J lost 0 bases, and 8 bases lay in between. This CDR3 has 15 amino acids. Here the CDR3 reads CASSEFPNSNQPQHF. DNA of the CDR3: TGTGCCAGCAGTGAATTTCCTAATAGCAATCAGCCCCAGCATTTT.

The V call is TRBV5-6, the J call TRBJ2-3; 12 positions agree with TRBD1. This CDR3 region has 15 residues. From germline, CDR1 is SGHDT and CDR2 YYEEEE. V was pared by 5 bases and J by 5 bases, with 6 bases of the junction left unmatched. In DNA form, the CDR3 reads TGTGCCAGCAGAGTGGGACAGGGGGCGGAAGATACGCAGTATTTT. Its translation: CASRVGQGAEDTQYF.

This sequence joins TRBV11-3 and TRBJ2-6; D not certain. Germline-derived CDR1 and CDR2 are SGHNT and YENEEA. V was trimmed by 5 bases and J by 0 bases, leaving 11 bases between them. The CDR3 consists of 16 residues. The CDR3 sequence is CASSLRAFSGANVLTF. The CDR3 nucleotides are TGTGCCAGCAGCCTCCGGGCCTTCTCTGGGGCCAACGTCCTGACTTTC.

The chain joins TRBV6-5 to TRBJ2-7; either TRBD1 or TRBD2 may fit D (5 bases each). Germline V gives CDR1 MNHEY, CDR2 SVGAGI. The CDR3 loop spans 15 amino acids. V gave up 6 bases and J gave up 3 bases, with 18 bases separating them. The CDR3: CASSQGPVFFYEQYF. CDR3 in DNA: TGTGCCAGCAGCCAGGGACCGGTGTTCTTCTACGAGCAGTACTTC.

This rearrangement joins TRBV16 to TRBJ1-1, with D possibly matching TRBD1 (5 bases). The CDR3 contains 13 residues. CDR1 is KGHSY, CDR2 FQNENV, per germline. Trimming took off 4 bases at V and 4 bases at J, with 10 bases between the two ends. The CDR3 nucleotides read TGTGCCAGCAGCCGAATACAGGTCACTGAAGCTTTCTTT. Amino acid sequence: CASSRIQVTEAFF.

The chain is built from TRBV5-4 and TRBJ2-1; D is possibly TRBD2 (6 bases). Trimming removed 2 bases from V and 6 bases from J, with 15 bases in between. This CDR3 has 15 residues. Germline V gene sequence: CDR1 SGHNT, CDR2 YYREEE (reference sequence). The CDR3 protein is CASSFGGITLNEQFF. The CDR3 nucleotides read TGTGCCAGCAGCTTTGGCGGGATAACCCTCAATGAGCAGTTCTTC.

This chain connects TRBV6-5 to TRBJ2-1; 11 bases are a match to TRBD2. The germline V gene encodes CDR1 MNHEY and CDR2 SVGAGI. The J segment lost 6 bases and the V segment lost 6 bases, leaving 7 bases of the junction unmatched. This CDR3 has 15 residues. CDR3 sequence (DNA): TGTGCCAGCAGGCTAACTAGCGGGGGTTTCAATGAGCAGTTCTTC. It yields the protein CASRLTSGGFNEQFF.

CDR3 in DNA: TGTGCCAGCAGCTTGGACACCCCTGAAGCTTTCTTT. Amino acid sequence: CASSLDTPEAFF. This chain joins TRBV6-6 and TRBJ1-1, with D maybe TRBD1 (5 bases). Trimming stripped 6 bases from V and 6 bases from J, with 11 bases between. Germline V gene data show CDR1 as MNHNY and CDR2 as SVGAGI (reference sequence). The CDR3 loop spans 12 amino acids.

The chain couples TRBV7-2 to TRBJ2-3; 11 nucleotides align to TRBD2. CDR3 size: 16 residues. Per germline, CDR1 SGHTA and CDR2 FQGNSA. Trimming cost V 5 bases and J 1 base; bases outside gene matches: 5. This chain's CDR3 is CASSPGSGRGTDTQYF. CDR3 bases: TGTGCCAGCAGCCCCGGTAGCGGGAGGGGCACAGATACGCAGTATTTT. Full variable domain (rest looked up from reference TRBV7-2 and TRBJ2-3): GAGVSQSPSNKVTEKGKDVELRCDPISGHTALYWYRQSLGQGLEFLIYFQGNSAPDKSGLPSDRFSAERTGGSVSTLTIQRTQQEDSAVYLCASSPGSGRGTDTQYFGPGTRLTVL.

The rearrangement joins TRBV9 to TRBJ2-1, with TRBD2 matching 7 bases. This CDR3 comprises 16 residues. Trimming removed 0 bases from V and 1 base from J; junction bases left unmatched: 4. CDR1 SGDLS and CDR2 YYNGEE come from the germline V gene. Written as DNA, the CDR3 is TGTGCCAGCAGCGTAGAGGGGCGGGGGTCCTACAATGAGCAGTTCTTC. Amino acid sequence: CASSVEGRGSYNEQFF.

This clone was detected only once. The chain couples TRBV28 to TRBJ2-2; TRBD1 matches at 8 bases. This CDR3 spans 15 amino acids. V was clipped by 4 bases and J by 0 bases; unmatched bases: 1. Per the germline V gene, CDR1 is MDHEN and CDR2 is SYDVKM. CDR3 protein: CASSSGQANTGELFF. In DNA, the CDR3 is TGTGCCAGCAGTTCGGGACAGGCGAACACCGGGGAGCTGTTTTTT.

The chain combines TRBV9 with TRBJ2-3; no firm D call. Trimming stripped 0 bases from V and 2 bases from J, with 4 bases between. Germline V gene data show CDR1 as SGDLS and CDR2 as YYNGEE. The CDR3 has 13 amino acids. As DNA, the CDR3 is TGTGCCAGCAGCGTAGATATCACAGATACGCAGTATTTT. It is translated as CASSVDITDTQYF.

The rearrangement links TRBV7-8 to TRBJ1-3; a weak D match, TRBD1 (5 bases). Looked up from germline, CDR1 is SGHVS and CDR2 is FQNEAQ. V lost 4 bases, J lost 0 bases, and 13 bases lay in between. The CDR3 has 16 amino acids. CDR3 bases: TGTGCCAGCAGCTCTCGGGACGGCCTCTCTGGAAACACCATATATTTT. It codes for CASSSRDGLSGNTIYF.

The chain joins TRBV4-3 to TRBJ2-3; D not certain. The CDR3 is 14 residues long. Trimming removed 1 base at V and 0 bases at J, with 5 bases between. Germline loops: CDR1 LGHNA, CDR2 YSLEER. CDR3 sequence: CASSQALSTDTQYF. DNA of the CDR3: TGCGCCAGCAGCCAAGCGTTGAGCACAGATACGCAGTATTTT.

Comment on this clone: Mismatch with germline at one junction end may stem from a read error. The CDR3 region has the DNA TGTGCCAGCAGTTACGTCAGCAACCAGCCCCAGCATTTT. It yields the protein CASSYVSNQPQHF. V gene TRBV6-6 combines with J gene TRBJ1-5; no definite D call. CDR3 length: 13 residues. The germline V gene has CDR1 MNHNY and CDR2 SVGAGI (reference sequence).

This rearrangement joins TRBV7-3 to TRBJ2-1; D ambiguous. The ends were cut back, 5 bases at V and 9 bases at J, with 14 bases in the middle. Germline CDR1 and CDR2: SGHTA and FQGTGA. This CDR3 region has 13 residues. CDR3 bases: TGTGCCAGCAGCCCCTTCTCGCCTAGTGAGCAGTTCTTC. Residues: CASSPFSPSEQFF.

The chain employs TRBV5-8 and TRBJ2-1; D is perhaps TRBD2 (6 bases). V shed 0 bases and J shed 6 bases, with 10 bases lying between them. This CDR3 has 14 residues. Germline CDR1 is SGHTS and CDR2 is YDEGEE. CDR3 protein: CASSLELALNEQFF. CDR3 sequence (DNA): TGTGCCAGCAGCTTGGAACTAGCACTCAATGAGCAGTTCTTC.

This clone has just one count. The V call is TRBV27, the J call TRBJ2-2; D may match TRBD1 or TRBD2 (5 bases each). V was shortened by 1 base and J by 5 bases, with 11 bases between the two germline ends. The CDR3 contains 15 residues. Germline V gives CDR1 MNHEY, CDR2 SMNVEV (reference sequence). Written as DNA, the CDR3 is TGTGCCAGCAGTTTATATGGGGACCCTACCGGGGAGCTGTTTTTT. Its protein is CASSLYGDPTGELFF.

The V call is TRBV5-1, the J call TRBJ2-3; TRBD1 agrees at 10 bases. The V segment lost 4 bases and the J segment 4 bases; nucleotides outside the gene matches: 3. The germline CDR1 and CDR2 sequences are SGHRS and YFSETQ. The CDR3 totals 14 residues. CDR3 residues: CASSLGTGADTQYF. The DNA of the CDR3 is TGCGCCAGCAGCCTCGGGACAGGGGCAGATACGCAGTATTTT.

The chain carries TRBV30 and TRBJ1-5, with D possibly being TRBD1 (5 bases). CDR3 length: 18 residues. Germline V gene sequence: CDR1 GTSNPN, CDR2 SVGIG (reference sequence). V was shortened by 2 bases and J by 1 base, with 21 bases between the two germline ends. CDR3 bases: TGTGCCTGGAGTCTCGAACTGACCGGGTGGGGCAGCAATCAGCCCCAGCATTTT. Translation: CAWSLELTGWGSNQPQHF. Full variable domain (rest looked up from reference TRBV30 and TRBJ1-5): SQTIHQWPATLVQPVGSPLSLECTVEGTSNPNLYWYRQAAGRGLQLLFYSVGIGQISSEVPQNLSASRPQDRQFILSSKKLLLSDSGFYLCAWSLELTGWGSNQPQHFGDGTRLSIL.